What follows are 32 T cell receptor beta chains derived from one specimen sequenced in a study of monozygotic twins with inflammatory bowel disease. TCRdb re-called the 5' RACE reads and catalogs CDR3 proteins one per entry, DNA excluded. Its table lists about 380,000 distinct CDR3 sequences. The sequenced material came from blood. The source of these receptors is a human donor with ulcerative colitis or Crohn's disease, or a healthy co-twin of an affected twin (not recorded which).

The chain combines TRBV7-2 with TRBJ2-7. The CDR3 is 14 amino acids. CDR1 and CDR2 from the germline V gene are SGHTA and FQGNSA. The CDR3 region is CASSLALIFYEQYF.

The genes are TRBV7-6 and TRBJ2-7; TCRdb indicates TRBD1, and absent DNA this call remains unverified. This CDR3 spans 15 amino acids. Germline V gene sequence: CDR1 SGHVS, CDR2 FNYEAQ. The CDR3 loop reads CASSRGGDRVHEQYF.

The genes are TRBV11-3 and TRBJ1-1. The CDR3 is 13 amino acids. In germline, CDR1 is SGHNT, CDR2 YENEEA. The CDR3: CASSPRSNTEAFF.

The V and J genes are TRBV5-1 and TRBJ2-7; the D call of TRBD2 rests on TCRdb alone, since no DNA is present to check it. This CDR3 is built from 17 residues. CDR1 and CDR2 (germline): SGHRS, YFSETQ. The CDR3 here is CASSPRTSGGFAYEQYF.

This chain links TRBV9 with TRBJ2-1; TCRdb's D call of TRBD2 is untestable without DNA. CDR1 is SGDLS and CDR2 is YYNGEE in the germline V gene. CDR3 size: 15 residues. The CDR3 is CASSVYVGWRDEQFF.

The CDR3 loop reads CASSPGANLNTEAFF. V is TRBV7-6 and J is TRBJ1-1; with no DNA, the TCRdb D assignment of TRBD1 cannot be verified. This CDR3 has 15 amino acids. Per the germline V gene, CDR1 is SGHVS and CDR2 is FNYEAQ.

The rearrangement links TRBV4-1 to TRBJ2-4; no DNA is available, so the TRBD2 call from TCRdb remains unchecked. CDR1 MGHRA and CDR2 YSYEKL come from the germline V gene. CDR3 size: 17 residues. The CDR3 sequence: CASSPIRTSGGENIQYF.

This chain uses TRBV18 with TRBJ1-2; without DNA, the TCRdb call of TRBD1 cannot be checked. Germline values: CDR1 KGHSH, CDR2 LQKENI. The CDR3 contains 13 residues. The CDR3 is CASSPDREAGYTF.

The V gene is TRBV12-3 or TRBV12-4, the J gene TRBJ2-2; TCRdb designates TRBD1, a call that cannot be tested without DNA. The CDR3 has 19 residues. CDR3 region: CASSSGRALSRVNTGELFF.

The J gene is TRBJ2-3, the V gene TRBV24-1; TCRdb calls TRBD1, which cannot be checked without DNA. This CDR3 spans 16 amino acids. Germline V gene data show CDR1 as KGHDR and CDR2 as SFDVKD. CDR3 amino acids: CATSDRTGAWADTQYF.

The CDR3 region is CASSHLDPNEQFF. The genes are TRBV3-1 and TRBJ2-1. Looked up from germline, CDR1 is LGHDT and CDR2 is YNNKEL (reference sequence). The CDR3 sequence is 13 residues long.

The V call is TRBV24-1, the J call TRBJ2-3; the TRBD1 assignment by TCRdb is unverifiable without DNA. The CDR3 totals 15 residues. Germline CDR1 and CDR2: KGHDR and SFDVKD. The CDR3 spells CATSDPTGSTDTQYF.

The chain joins TRBV7-2 to TRBJ2-2. The germline gives CDR1 SGHTA, CDR2 FQGNSA. The CDR3 has 15 residues. CDR3 sequence: CASSLRERGTGELFF.

The chain employs TRBV5-6 and TRBJ1-1; TCRdb's D gene call, TRBD1, goes unchecked for lack of DNA. CDR3 size: 19 residues. CDR1 and CDR2 from the germline V gene are SGHDT and YYEEEE. CDR3 region: CASSILTIPGARMETEAFF. Supplemented by reference TRBV5-6 and TRBJ1-1, the full variable domain reads DAGVTQSPTHLIKTRGQQVTLRCSPKSGHDTVSWYQQALGQGPQFIFQYYEEEERQRGNFPDRFSGHQFPNYSSELNVNALLLGDSALYLCASSILTIPGARMETEAFFGQGTRLTVV.

This chain connects TRBV29-1 to TRBJ1-1; checking the TCRdb D call of TRBD1 is not possible without DNA. This CDR3 has 12 residues. In germline, CDR1 is SQVTM, CDR2 ANQGSEA. The CDR3 is CSAITGNTEAFF.

The V gene is TRBV6-6, the J gene TRBJ2-2. Looked up from germline, CDR1 is MNHNY and CDR2 is SVGAGI (reference sequence). CDR3 length: 14 amino acids. CDR3 protein: CASLDGSNTGELFF.

The chain carries TRBV7-3 and TRBJ2-2; lacking DNA, the TRBD2 call made by TCRdb goes unchecked. Germline V gives CDR1 SGHTA, CDR2 FQGTGA. There are 18 residues in the CDR3. CDR3 amino acids: CASSLIGSRRGNTGELFF.

This sequence joins TRBV10-3 and TRBJ1-1; TCRdb lists TRBD1, though no DNA is available to test this call. CDR1 is ENHRY and CDR2 is SYGVKD in the germline V gene. This CDR3 is built from 13 residues. CDR3 amino acids: CAIMLGTNTEAFF.

This rearrangement joins TRBV27 to TRBJ2-7; TCRdb outputs TRBD1, but without DNA this stays unchecked. Germline CDR1 and CDR2: MNHEY and SMNVEV (reference sequence). The CDR3 is 14 amino acids. This CDR3 reads CASSTTGTYYEQYF.

V and J are TRBV7-9 and TRBJ2-5; the TCRdb D gene call, TRBD1, has no DNA to confirm it. The V gene's germline CDR1 is SEHNR and CDR2 FQNEAQ (reference sequence). The CDR3 loop spans 16 amino acids. CDR3: CASSAPGQGAVETQYF.

The J gene is TRBJ1-3, the V gene TRBV27. CDR3 length: 13 residues. Germline V gene sequence: CDR1 MNHEY, CDR2 SMNVEV (reference sequence). The CDR3: CASSLIAGNTIYF.

The genes are TRBV12-3 or TRBV12-4 and TRBJ2-7; TCRdb proposes TRBD1, but this gene call is untestable without DNA. The CDR3 spans 13 residues. The CDR3 region is CASSTRTTYEQYF.

The chain recombines TRBV2 with TRBJ1-6; TCRdb's D call, TRBD1, is unchecked because there is no DNA. The germline gives CDR1 SNHLY, CDR2 FYNNEI. The CDR3 covers 15 residues. CDR3 in amino acids: CASDGQSSYNSPLHF.

The rearrangement joins TRBV12-3 or TRBV12-4 to TRBJ2-5; TCRdb proposes TRBD1, but this gene call is untestable without DNA. The CDR3 spans 13 residues. The CDR3 loop reads CASRGTGLGTQYF.

The chain has TRBV5-1 and TRBJ2-1. Germline V gene data show CDR1 as SGHRS and CDR2 as YFSETQ. This CDR3 has 16 residues. The CDR3 region is CASSLRTGHQYNEQFF.

The V and J genes are TRBV4-3 and TRBJ2-2; no DNA is available, so the TRBD2 call from TCRdb remains unchecked. The CDR3 contains 15 residues. Germline-derived CDR1 and CDR2 are LGHNA and YSLEER. This chain's CDR3 is CASSQGLAGTGELFF.

The CDR3 sequence: CASSPGTSGDNEQFF. The chain couples TRBV4-1 to TRBJ2-1; without DNA, the TCRdb call of TRBD2 cannot be checked. From germline, CDR1 is MGHRA and CDR2 YSYEKL. The CDR3 has 15 amino acids.

The gene calls are TRBV5-1 and TRBJ2-5; TCRdb reports TRBD2, a call that lacks DNA to check it against. This CDR3 comprises 19 residues. From germline, CDR1 is SGHRS and CDR2 YFSETQ. This CDR3 is CASSLDFPPPSGGQETQYF.

This rearrangement joins TRBV5-1 to TRBJ2-7. Looked up from germline, CDR1 is SGHRS and CDR2 is YFSETQ. CDR3 length: 15 amino acids. This CDR3 reads CASSLSAAVSYEQYF.

The chain links TRBV7-2 to TRBJ1-2; TCRdb lists TRBD1, though no DNA is available to test this call. CDR3 size: 13 residues. The germline gives CDR1 SGHTA, CDR2 FQGNSA. CDR3 residues: CASTSYQGNGYTF.

The CDR3 is CASSLNRQGGGTGELFF. This rearrangement joins TRBV5-5 to TRBJ2-2; TCRdb outputs TRBD1, but without DNA this stays unchecked. The CDR3 totals 17 residues. The germline V gene has CDR1 SGHKS and CDR2 YYEKEE (reference sequence).

The chain recombines TRBV27 with TRBJ2-5; lacking DNA, the TRBD1 call made by TCRdb goes unchecked. This CDR3 spans 13 amino acids. Germline V gene sequence: CDR1 MNHEY, CDR2 SMNVEV (reference sequence). CDR3 in amino acids: CASSLSTGETQYF.